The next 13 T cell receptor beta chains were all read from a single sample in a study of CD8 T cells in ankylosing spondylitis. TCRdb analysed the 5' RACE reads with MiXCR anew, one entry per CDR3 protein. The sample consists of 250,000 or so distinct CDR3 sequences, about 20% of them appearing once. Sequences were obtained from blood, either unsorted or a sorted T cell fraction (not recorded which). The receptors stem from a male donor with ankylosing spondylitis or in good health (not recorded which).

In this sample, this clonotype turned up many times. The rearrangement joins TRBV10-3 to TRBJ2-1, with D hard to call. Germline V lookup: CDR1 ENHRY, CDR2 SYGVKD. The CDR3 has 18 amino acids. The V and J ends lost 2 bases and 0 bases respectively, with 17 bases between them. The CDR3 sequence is CAISEPLLRASSYNEQFF. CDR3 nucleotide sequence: TGTGCCATCAGTGAGCCCTTGCTCCGGGCTAGCTCCTACAATGAGCAGTTCTTC.

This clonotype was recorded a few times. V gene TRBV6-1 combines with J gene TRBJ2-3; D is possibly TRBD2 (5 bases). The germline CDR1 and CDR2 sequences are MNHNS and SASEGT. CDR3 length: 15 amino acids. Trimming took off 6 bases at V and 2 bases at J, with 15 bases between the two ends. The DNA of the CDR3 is TGTGCCAGCAGCAACCTCGGGGTAGACACAGATACGCAGTATTTT. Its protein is CASSNLGVDTDTQYF.

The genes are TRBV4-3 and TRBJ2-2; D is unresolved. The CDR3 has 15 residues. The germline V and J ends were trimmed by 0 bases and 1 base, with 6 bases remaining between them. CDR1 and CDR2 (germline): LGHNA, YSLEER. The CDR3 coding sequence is TGCGCCAGCAGCCAAGATGGCCGGAACACCGGGGAGCTGTTTTTT. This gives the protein CASSQDGRNTGELFF.

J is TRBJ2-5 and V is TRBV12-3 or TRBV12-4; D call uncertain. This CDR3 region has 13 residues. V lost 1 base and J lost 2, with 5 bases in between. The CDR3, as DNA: TGTGCCAGCAGTTTAGTCTATCAAGAGACCCAGTACTTC. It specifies CASSLVYQETQYF.

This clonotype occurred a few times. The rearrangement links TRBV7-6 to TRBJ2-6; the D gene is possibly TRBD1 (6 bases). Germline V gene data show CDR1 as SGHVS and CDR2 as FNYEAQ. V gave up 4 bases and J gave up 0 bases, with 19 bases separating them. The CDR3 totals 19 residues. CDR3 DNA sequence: TGTGCCAGCAGCTCTATATGGGACACCGCATTCTCTGGGGCCAACGTCCTGACTTTC. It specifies CASSSIWDTAFSGANVLTF.

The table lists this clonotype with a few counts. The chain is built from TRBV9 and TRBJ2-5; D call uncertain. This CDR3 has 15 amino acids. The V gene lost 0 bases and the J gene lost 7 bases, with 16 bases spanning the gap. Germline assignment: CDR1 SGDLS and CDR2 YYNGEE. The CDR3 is CASSVGRASSTTQYF. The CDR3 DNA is TGTGCCAGCAGCGTAGGGAGAGCATCGTCCACGACCCAGTACTTC.

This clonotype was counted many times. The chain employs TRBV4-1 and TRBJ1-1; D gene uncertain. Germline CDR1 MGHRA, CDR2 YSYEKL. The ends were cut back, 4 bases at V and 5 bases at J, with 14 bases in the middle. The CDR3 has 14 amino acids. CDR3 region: CASSPSGGGTEAFF. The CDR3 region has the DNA TGCGCCAGCAGCCCCTCCGGCGGAGGTACTGAAGCTTTCTTT.

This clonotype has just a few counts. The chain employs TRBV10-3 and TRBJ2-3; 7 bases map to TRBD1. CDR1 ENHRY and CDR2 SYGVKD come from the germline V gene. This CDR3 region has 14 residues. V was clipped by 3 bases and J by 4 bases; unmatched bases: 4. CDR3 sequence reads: CAISESQGADTQYF. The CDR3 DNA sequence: TGTGCCATCAGTGAATCCCAGGGGGCAGATACGCAGTATTTT.

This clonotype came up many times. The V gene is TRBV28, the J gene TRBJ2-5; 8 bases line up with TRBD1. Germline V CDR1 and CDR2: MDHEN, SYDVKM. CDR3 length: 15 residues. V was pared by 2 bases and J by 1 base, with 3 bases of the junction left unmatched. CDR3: CASSLARGLQETQYF. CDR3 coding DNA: TGTGCCAGCAGTTTAGCCAGGGGGCTCCAAGAGACCCAGTACTTC.

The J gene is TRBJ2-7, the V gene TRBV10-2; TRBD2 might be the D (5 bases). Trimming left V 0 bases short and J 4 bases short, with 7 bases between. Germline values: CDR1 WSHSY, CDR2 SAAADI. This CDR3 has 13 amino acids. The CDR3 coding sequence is TGCGCCAGCAGTGAGTCGACGGGGTACGAGCAGTACTTC. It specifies CASSESTGYEQYF.

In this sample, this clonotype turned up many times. The CDR3 protein is CASSLRLGLAGSPDTQYF. The CDR3 DNA reads as TGTGCCAGCAGCTTGCGCTTAGGACTAGCGGGATCTCCAGATACGCAGTATTTT. The rearrangement links TRBV11-1 to TRBJ2-3, with 12 bases fitting TRBD2. CDR1 and CDR2 (germline): SGHAT, FQDESV (reference sequence). The V gene end was trimmed by 3 bases and the J gene end by 4 bases; junction bases not matched to a gene: 11. The CDR3 is made up of 18 amino acids. The full variable domain, rest sourced from reference TRBV11-1 and TRBJ2-3, is EAEVAQSPRYKITEKSQAVAFWCDPISGHATLYWYRQILGQGPELLVQFQDESVVDDSQLPKDRFSAERLKGVDSTLKIQPAELGDSAMYLCASSLRLGLAGSPDTQYFGPGTRLTVL.

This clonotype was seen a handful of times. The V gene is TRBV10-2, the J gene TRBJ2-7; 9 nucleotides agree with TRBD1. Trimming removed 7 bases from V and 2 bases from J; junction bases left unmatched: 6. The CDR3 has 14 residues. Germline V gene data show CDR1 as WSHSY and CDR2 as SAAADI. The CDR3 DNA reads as TGCGCCAGCACCCCTGGGGACAGGGCCTACGAGCAGTACTTC. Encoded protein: CASTPGDRAYEQYF.

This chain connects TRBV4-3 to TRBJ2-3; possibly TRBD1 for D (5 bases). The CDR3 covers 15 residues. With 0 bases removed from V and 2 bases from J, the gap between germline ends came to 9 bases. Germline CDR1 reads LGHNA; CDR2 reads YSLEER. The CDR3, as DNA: TGCGCCAGCAGCCAAGAGGGCAGGGACACAGATACGCAGTATTTT. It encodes CASSQEGRDTDTQYF.